A selection of T cell receptor beta chains follows, all from one sample in a study of cytomegalovirus exposure and HLA in healthy donors. Profiled with immunoSEQ multiplex PCR; TCRdb holds only in-frame clones, not every one. The repertoire holds over 85,000 clones, with 55% to 80% as singletons. Sequences were obtained from PBMCs. All receptors derive from a man between 40 and 49 years old in good health and CMV-seronegative. Each CDR3 is given with its conserved first and last residue. D genes are given only for firm matches. Clone size is given for some rows only: seen once, a few or many times, or a class if the clone is expanded.

j_call	clone_size	v_call	cdr3_length	d_call	cdr3_nt	cdr3_aa
TRBJ2-5	NA	TRBV11-2	12	TRBD2	TGTGCCAGCAGCTACGGGGGGGAGACCCAGTACTTC	CASSYGGETQYF
TRBJ2-7	NA	TRBV4-3	18	TRBD2	TGCGCCAGCAGCCAAGAAGGGGTGCGGGGGGCTGCCACCTACGAGCAGTACTTC	CASSQEGVRGAATYEQYF
TRBJ1-2	NA	TRBV5-1	17	TRBD1	TGCGCCAGCAGCCCGGATGGACAGGGGGCCAGTCAGCATGGCTACACCTTC	CASSPDGQGASQHGYTF
TRBJ2-5	few	TRBV7-9	15	TRBD1	TGTGCCAGCAGCCGTGACAGGGGGTTCCAAGAGACCCAGTACTTC	CASSRDRGFQETQYF
TRBJ2-3	NA	TRBV4-3	16	TRBD2	TGCGCCAGCAGCCAAGGAACGGGGGGGCCGAGGGATACGCAGTATTTT	CASSQGTGGPRDTQYF
TRBJ2-3	NA	TRBV4-2	16	TRBD2	TGTGCCAGCAGCCAAGACTGGACTAGCGGAACAGATACGCAGTATTTT	CASSQDWTSGTDTQYF
TRBJ2-7	NA	TRBV27	15	TRBD1	TGTGCCAGCAGACTCCAGACAGGGTATCCCTACGAGCAGTACTTC	CASRLQTGYPYEQYF
TRBJ1-2	NA	TRBV4-2	13	NA	TGTGCCAGCAGCCAAGAACAAGGGGATGGCTACACCTTC	CASSQEQGDGYTF
TRBJ2-1	NA	TRBV10-3	16	TRBD2	TGTGCCATCAGTGTCCGGGGGGTTATAGCCTACAATGAGCAGTTCTTC	CAISVRGVIAYNEQFF
TRBJ2-2	NA	TRBV2	16	TRBD2	TGTGCCAGCAGTCCGACTAGCGGGGGGGACACCGGGGAGCTGTTTTTT	CASSPTSGGDTGELFF
TRBJ1-3	NA	TRBV29-1	14	TRBD1	TGCAGCGTTATAGAGGGGGCAGGTGGAAACACCATATATTTT	CSVIEGAGGNTIYF
TRBJ2-3	NA	TRBV5-1	17	NA	TGCGCCAGCAGCTTGGGTGTGGGGGCGGATTTTGGAGATACGCAGTATTTT	CASSLGVGADFGDTQYF
TRBJ2-7	NA	TRBV19	13	NA	TGTGCCAGTAGTATCTTACAGGGAAACGAGCAGTACTTC	CASSILQGNEQYF
TRBJ1-1	NA	TRBV5-4	13	NA	TGTGCCAGCGAGGTGGGGGGTTTCACTGAAGCTTTCTTT	CASEVGGFTEAFF
TRBJ1-1	NA	TRBV29-1	12	NA	TGCACCACCTACGACAGTCACACTGAAGCTTTCTTT	CTTYDSHTEAFF
TRBJ2-7	NA	TRBV2	15	NA	TGTGCCAGCAGTGCGGAGGGGCCCAATTCAAGCGAGCAGTACTTC	CASSAEGPNSSEQYF
TRBJ1-4	NA	TRBV14	15	NA	TGTGCCAGCAGCCAAGACAGGGCTTATAATGAAAAACTGTTTTTT	CASSQDRAYNEKLFF
TRBJ2-7	NA	TRBV7-9	12	TRBD1	TGTGCCAGCAGCGCCGACAGGGACGAGCAGTACTTC	CASSADRDEQYF
TRBJ1-1	NA	TRBV7-6	15	TRBD1	TGTGCCAGCAGCCCTAAGGACAGGTATGACACTGAAGCTTTCTTT	CASSPKDRYDTEAFF
TRBJ2-2	few	TRBV6-5	14	TRBD1	TGTGCCAGCAGTTCGACAGGGGGAACCGGGGAGCTGTTTTTT	CASSSTGGTGELFF
TRBJ1-2	NA	TRBV7-6	17	TRBD1	TGTGCCAGCAGCCCGGCGGACAGGGGACTGCCTAACTATGGCTACACCTTC	CASSPADRGLPNYGYTF
TRBJ1-6	NA	TRBV2	16	TRBD1	TGTGCCAGCAGTGACCAGACAGGGGGGTATAATTCACCCCTCCACTTT	CASSDQTGGYNSPLHF
TRBJ2-3	NA	TRBV10-2	15	TRBD2	TGCGCCAGCTCCCCTCTAGCGGGGGGAACAGATACGCAGTATTTT	CASSPLAGGTDTQYF
TRBJ1-1	NA	TRBV6-5	13	NA	TGTGCCAGCAGTAGACAGATGAACACTGAAGCTTTCTTT	CASSRQMNTEAFF
TRBJ1-1	few	TRBV5-6	14	TRBD1	TGTGCCAGCAGCTTTTTGACAGGGGGCACTGAAGCTTTCTTT	CASSFLTGGTEAFF
TRBJ1-5	NA	TRBV19	14	TRBD1	TGTGCCAGTAGTATAGCAGGGGGCGGGCAGCCCCAGCATTTT	CASSIAGGGQPQHF
TRBJ2-5	NA	TRBV7-2	16	TRBD2	TGTGCCAGCAGCCCTACTAGCGGGCCCTACCAAGAGACCCAGTACTTC	CASSPTSGPYQETQYF
TRBJ2-7	NA	TRBV2	12	NA	TGTGCCAGCAGTGTCGAGGAGTCCAGGGCCCGCTTC	CASSVEESRARF
TRBJ2-1	NA	TRBV28	14	TRBD1	TGTGCCAGCAGGACCGGGACAGGGGCCAATGAGCAGTTCTTC	CASRTGTGANEQFF
TRBJ2-7	NA	TRBV5-4	15	TRBD1	TGTGCCAGCAGCCCTGGGACAGGGAGAAAGGACGAGCAGTACTTC	CASSPGTGRKDEQYF
TRBJ1-2	NA	TRBV2	14	TRBD1	TGTGCCAGCACCGTAGGGACAGGAACTAGTGGCTACACCTTC	CASTVGTGTSGYTF
TRBJ1-4	NA	TRBV19	14	NA	TGTGCCAGTATTGATACCGGGGGTAATGAAAAACTGTTTTTT	CASIDTGGNEKLFF
TRBJ1-5	NA	TRBV4-2	14	NA	TGTGCCAGCAGCCAAGAAACAAGCAATCAGCCCCAGCATTTT	CASSQETSNQPQHF
TRBJ2-7	NA	TRBV11-1	14	TRBD2	TGTGCCAGCAGCTTAGCGGGACTAGCCTACGAGCAGTACTTC	CASSLAGLAYEQYF
TRBJ1-5	NA	TRBV6-6	14	NA	TGTGCCAGCAGAGGCTCATCCAGAGGTCAGCCCCAGCATTTT	CASRGSSRGQPQHF
TRBJ2-1	NA	TRBV7-9	17	TRBD2	TGTGCCAGCAGCCCCAACCCTAGCGGGGGGTTGTACAATGAGCAGTTCTTC	CASSPNPSGGLYNEQFF
TRBJ2-7	NA	TRBV7-9	15	TRBD1	TGTGCCAGCAGCTACTACGGGACAGGGGGCGACGAGCAGTACTTC	CASSYYGTGGDEQYF
TRBJ2-5	NA	TRBV29-1	13	TRBD1	TGCAGCGCGGCGACAGGGGCCCAAGAGACCCAGTACTTC	CSAATGAQETQYF
TRBJ2-3	NA	TRBV5-1	15	NA	TGCGCCAGCAGCCCGAGCGCGGGGCAGACAGATACGCAGTATTTT	CASSPSAGQTDTQYF
TRBJ2-3	NA	TRBV19	11	NA	TGTGCCAGCACGGACTCTTATACGCAGTATTTT	CASTDSYTQYF
TRBJ1-1	NA	TRBV7-6	11	NA	TGTGCCAGCAGCTCCGGCACTGAAGCTTTCTTT	CASSSGTEAFF